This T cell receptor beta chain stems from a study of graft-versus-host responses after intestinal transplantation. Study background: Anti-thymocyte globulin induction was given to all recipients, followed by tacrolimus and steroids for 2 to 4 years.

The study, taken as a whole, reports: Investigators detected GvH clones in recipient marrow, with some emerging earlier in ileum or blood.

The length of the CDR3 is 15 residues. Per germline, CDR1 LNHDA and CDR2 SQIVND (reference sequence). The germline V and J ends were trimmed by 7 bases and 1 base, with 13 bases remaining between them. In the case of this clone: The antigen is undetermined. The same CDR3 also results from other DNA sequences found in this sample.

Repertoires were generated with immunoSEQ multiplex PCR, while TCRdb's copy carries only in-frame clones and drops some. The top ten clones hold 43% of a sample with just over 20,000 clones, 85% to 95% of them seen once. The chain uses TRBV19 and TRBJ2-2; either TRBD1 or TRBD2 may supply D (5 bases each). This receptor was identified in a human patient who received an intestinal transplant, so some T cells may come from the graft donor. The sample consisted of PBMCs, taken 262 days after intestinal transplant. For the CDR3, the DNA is TGTGCCAGTAAATCCGGGGCCCTGAACACCGGGGAGCTGTTTTTT. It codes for CASKSGALNTGELFF.